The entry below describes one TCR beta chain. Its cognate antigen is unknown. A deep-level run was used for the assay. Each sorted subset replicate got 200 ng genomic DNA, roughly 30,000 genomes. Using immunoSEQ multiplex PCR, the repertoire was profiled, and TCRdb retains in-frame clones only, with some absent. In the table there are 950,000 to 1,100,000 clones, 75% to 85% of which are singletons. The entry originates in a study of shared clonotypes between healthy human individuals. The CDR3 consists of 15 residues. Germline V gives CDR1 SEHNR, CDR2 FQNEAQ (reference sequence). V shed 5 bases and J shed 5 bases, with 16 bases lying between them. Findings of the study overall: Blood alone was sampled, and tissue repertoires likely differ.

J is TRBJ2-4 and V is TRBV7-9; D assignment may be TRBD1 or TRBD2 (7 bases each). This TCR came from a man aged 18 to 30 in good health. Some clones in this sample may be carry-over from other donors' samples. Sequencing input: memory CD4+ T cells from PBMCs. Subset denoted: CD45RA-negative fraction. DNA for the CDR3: TGTGCCAGCAGCCGAGGGGGCGGGAGCGAAAACATTCAGTACTTC. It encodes CASSRGGGSENIQYF. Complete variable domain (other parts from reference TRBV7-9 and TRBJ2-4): DTGVSQNPRHKITKRGQNVTFRCDPISEHNRLYWYRQTLGQGPEFLTYFQNEAQLEKSRLLSDRFSAERPKGSFSTLEIQRTEQGDSAMYLCASSRGGGSENIQYFGAGTRLSVL.